What follows describes a single T cell receptor (beta chain). Its recognized antigen is unknown. No base quality information exists; no much larger clone differs at one position. The receptor library was made with 5' RACE. Data came from an Illumina HiSeq 2500. A second PCR of roughly 6 to 11 cycles was run with a J-beta primer mix and a sample-barcoded 5' primer. A template-switch 5' adaptor carrying 12 random nucleotides introduced a unique molecular identifier onto each TCR beta cDNA molecule. At least 3 million CDR3-containing paired-end reads were obtained from each sample. First-strand cDNA was synthesized from all RNA with the Mint cDNA synthesis kit, primed by a TRBC-specific oligonucleotide. All cDNA was treated with uracil-DNA glycosylase and then went through a first 18-cycle PCR with the universal primers M1SS and BC2_uni_R. On the authors' methods: For normalization, 1 million high-quality reads were randomly selected from each sample, with every read carrying a distinct molecular identifier. Instead of being binned into consensus sequences, reads with shared molecular identifiers were discarded. MiTCR, run with a Q25 quality threshold and the strictest error-elimination algorithm, handled CDR3 identification, clonotype clustering and error correction. A nonparametric unseen species model with Euler transformation was used to estimate a lower bound on total TCR beta diversity. TCRdb reworked the public reads: Q25 trimming with fastp, MiXCR clone assembly, productive beta chains retained. Entries that share a CDR3 protein sequence are merged under the most common genes and DNA. TCRdb's processing, not the authors', yielded these V and J calls. The sample table records about a million distinct CDR3 sequences; roughly 52% of these occur just once. Roughly 12% of the sample comes from the top ten.

The donors were 40 or so Caucasian individuals from Russia, aged 6 to 90 years, who were systemically healthy. Ten milliliters of peripheral blood were drawn from each donor into EDTA-treated Vacutainer tubes. Ficoll-Paque density-gradient centrifugation was used to isolate PBMCs, with at least 6 million per sample. Trizol reagent was used to extract total RNA from the PBMCs, yielding at least 6 micrograms per sample. For every donor, flow cytometry on a PBMC aliquot measured the percentage of naive CD45RAhigh/CD27high T cells. This entry is derived from a study of blood T cells in healthy people across ages (dated by TCRdb to about 2015). Regarding the research as a whole: Template switching captured roughly one uniquely barcoded TCR beta cDNA molecule per two T cells in model experiments. Using deep sequencing normalized with unique cDNA molecular identifiers, the study measured how TCR beta repertoire diversity changes with age. The study analyzed two additional independent replicas of 1 million unique cDNA reads from the same blood draw for two donors, one aged 18 to 29 and one aged 80 or older. The donors were split into four age groups: young (average around 16 years), middle-aged (roughly 39), aged (roughly 65) and long-lived (82). To avoid experimental bias, donors of different ages were distributed randomly across sequencing lanes.

Including the terminal cysteine and phenylalanine, the CDR3 comprises 15 residues. The only DNA kept is the CDR3, 45 bases in frame from the first base. V drops 8 bases and J drops 6 bases, leaving 17 bases in between. The germline V gene provides CDR1 SGHTA and CDR2 FQGNSA. The paper's findings and limits, for the study overall: Conclusive comparison of naive and antigen-experienced compartments was prevented by the profiling of bulk unsorted PBMCs. Donor CMV infection status was unknown, potentially confounding age-related changes in expanded clonotypes. There was a strong correlation between observed TCR beta diversity and the percentage of naive T cells measured by flow cytometry. As age increased, observed TCR beta diversity per million T cells dropped in a roughly linear way, and a significant reduction was already evident by age 40. The long-lived group showed more naive CD4+ T cells, fewer expanded clones and increased TCR diversity than the aged group, suggesting age selection. Estimates of total diversity based on one million sequenced T cells were considered lower bounds and underestimates.

This clonotype was sampled from a man aged 25-40 years in good health. This chain joins TRBV7-2 to TRBJ1-6, with the D segment identity uncertain. Sequencing used blood. The CDR3 sequence is CASENPGPRNSPLHF. The base sequence is TGTGCCAGCGAGAACCCGGGCCCACGTAATTCACCCCTCCACTTT.